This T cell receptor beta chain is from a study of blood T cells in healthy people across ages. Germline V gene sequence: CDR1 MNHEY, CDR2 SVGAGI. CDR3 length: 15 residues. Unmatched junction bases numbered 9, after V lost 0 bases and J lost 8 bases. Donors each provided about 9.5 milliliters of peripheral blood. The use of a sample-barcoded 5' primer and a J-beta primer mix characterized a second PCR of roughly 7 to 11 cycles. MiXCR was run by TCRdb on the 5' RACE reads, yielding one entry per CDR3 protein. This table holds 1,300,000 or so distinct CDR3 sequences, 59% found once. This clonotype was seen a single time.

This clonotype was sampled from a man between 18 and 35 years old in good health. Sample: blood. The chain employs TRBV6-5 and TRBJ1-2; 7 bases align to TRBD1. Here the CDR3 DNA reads TGTGCCAGCAGTTACTCCACAGGGGACCTAAGGGGCTACACCTTC. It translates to CASSYSTGDLRGYTF.